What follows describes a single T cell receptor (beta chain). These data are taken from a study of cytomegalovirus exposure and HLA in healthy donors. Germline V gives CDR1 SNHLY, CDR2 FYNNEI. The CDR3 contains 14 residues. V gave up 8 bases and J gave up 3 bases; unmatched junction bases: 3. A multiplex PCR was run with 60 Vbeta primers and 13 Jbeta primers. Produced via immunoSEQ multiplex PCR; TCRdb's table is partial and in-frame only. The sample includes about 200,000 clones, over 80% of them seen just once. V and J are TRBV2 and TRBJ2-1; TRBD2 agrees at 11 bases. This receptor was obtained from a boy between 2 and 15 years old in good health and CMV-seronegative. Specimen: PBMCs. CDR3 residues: CASVGLAGYNEQFF. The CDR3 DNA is TGTGCCAGCGTTGGACTAGCGGGCTACAATGAGCAGTTCTTC.